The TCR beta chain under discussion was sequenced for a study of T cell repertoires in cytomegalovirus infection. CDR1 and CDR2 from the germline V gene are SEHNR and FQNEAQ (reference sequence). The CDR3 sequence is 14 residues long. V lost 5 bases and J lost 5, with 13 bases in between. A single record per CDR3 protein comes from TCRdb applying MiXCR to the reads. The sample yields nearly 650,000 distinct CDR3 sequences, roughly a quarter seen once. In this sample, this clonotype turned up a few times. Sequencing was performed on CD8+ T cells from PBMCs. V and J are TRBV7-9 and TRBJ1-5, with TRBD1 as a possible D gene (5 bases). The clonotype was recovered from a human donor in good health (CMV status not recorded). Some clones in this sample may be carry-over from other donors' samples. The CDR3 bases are TGTGCCAGCAGCCCGTCGGGGGGTGATCAGCCCCAGCATTTT. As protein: CASSPSGGDQPQHF. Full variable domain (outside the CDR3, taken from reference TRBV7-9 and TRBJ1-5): DTGVSQNPRHKITKRGQNVTFRCDPISEHNRLYWYRQTLGQGPEFLTYFQNEAQLEKSRLLSDRFSAERPKGSFSTLEIQRTEQGDSAMYLCASSPSGGDQPQHFGDGTRLSIL.